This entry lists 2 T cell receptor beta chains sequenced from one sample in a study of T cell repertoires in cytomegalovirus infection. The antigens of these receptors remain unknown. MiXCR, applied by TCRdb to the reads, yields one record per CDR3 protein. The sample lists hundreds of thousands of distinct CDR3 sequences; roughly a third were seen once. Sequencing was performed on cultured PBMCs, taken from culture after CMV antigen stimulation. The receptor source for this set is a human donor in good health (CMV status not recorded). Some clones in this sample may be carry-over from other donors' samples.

The CDR3 loop is CASSVDQGARGNTIYF. CDR3 nucleotides: TGTGCCAGCAGCGTAGACCAGGGGGCGCGTGGAAACACCATATATTTT. V gene TRBV9 combines with J gene TRBJ1-3; 8 bases fit TRBD1. Trimming took 0 bases from V and 3 from J; bases not matched to a gene: 5. CDR3 length: 16 residues. Germline V CDR1 and CDR2: SGDLS, YYNGEE.

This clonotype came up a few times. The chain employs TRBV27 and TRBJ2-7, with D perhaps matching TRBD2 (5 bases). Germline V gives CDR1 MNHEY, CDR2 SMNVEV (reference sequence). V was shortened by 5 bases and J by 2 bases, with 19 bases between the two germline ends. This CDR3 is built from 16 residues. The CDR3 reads CASSQRASVSPYEQYF. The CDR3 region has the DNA TGTGCCAGCAGTCAGAGGGCCTCGGTATCCCCCTACGAGCAGTACTTC.